Listed here are 8 T cell receptor beta chains from one sample, sequenced in a study of T cell responses to AZD1222 COVID-19 vaccine. Clones were read by immunoSEQ multiplex PCR, and TCRdb kept only the in-frame ones, dropping some. This sample has approximately 200,000 clones, with approximately 94% found just once. Sequencing was performed on peripheral blood, taken 28 days after the second dose of the MenACWY control vaccine. The receptors were sampled from an adult who received the MenACWY meningococcal vaccine as a control.

The chain combines TRBV7-6 with TRBJ2-2; the D is unclear. CDR1 and CDR2 from the germline V gene are SGHVS and FNYEAQ. The V gene lost 3 bases and the J gene lost 2 bases, with 28 bases spanning the gap. The CDR3 is 21 residues long. The CDR3 DNA reads as TGTGCCAGCAGCTTCATCGCAGCAGTTTGGGCCTCCGGAAAAAACACCGGGGAGCTGTTTTTT. It specifies CASSFIAAVWASGKNTGELFF.

The chain links TRBV5-1 to TRBJ1-1; D is perhaps TRBD1 (5 bases). V lost 10 bases and J 0 bases, leaving 13 bases between the germline ends. The CDR3 loop spans 13 amino acids. CDR1 and CDR2 from the germline V gene are SGHRS and YFSETQ. The CDR3 DNA reads TGCGCCCGGGACTTGGCCATGAACACTGAAGCTTTCTTT. This encodes CARDLAMNTEAFF.

The chain uses TRBV6-6 and TRBJ1-4; TRBD1 matches 7 bases. The CDR3 covers 13 residues. Germline assignment: CDR1 MNHNY and CDR2 SVGAGI (reference sequence). V dropped 2 bases and J dropped 7; count of bases not matched to a gene: 1. CDR3 sequence reads: CASSYRQGEKLFF. Written as DNA, the CDR3 is TGTGCCAGCAGTTACAGACAGGGTGAAAAACTGTTTTTT.

V gene TRBV3-1 (or the pseudogene TRBV3-2) combines with J gene TRBJ2-3; the match to TRBD2 covers 8 bases. Trimming took 5 bases from V and 3 from J; bases not matched to a gene: 4. The CDR3 runs 14 residues. Per the germline V gene, CDR1 is LGHDT and CDR2 is YNNKEL (reference sequence). CDR3 amino acids: CASSEVAGTDTQYF. DNA for the CDR3: TGTGCCAGCAGCGAGGTAGCGGGGACAGATACGCAGTATTTT.

This rearrangement joins TRBV12-3 or TRBV12-4 to TRBJ2-7, with D perhaps matching TRBD1 (6 bases). V lost 6 bases, J lost 2 bases, and 11 bases lay in between. The CDR3 extends over 13 amino acids. In DNA, the CDR3 is TGTGCCAGCAGGGACAGAAGGACCTACGAGCAGTACTTC. Translated, it gives CASRDRRTYEQYF.

The chain employs TRBV9 and TRBJ2-7; 8 bases map to TRBD1. CDR3 size: 16 residues. The J segment lost 0 bases and the V segment lost 0 bases, leaving 5 bases of the junction unmatched. Germline V gene data show CDR1 as SGDLS and CDR2 as YYNGEE. For the CDR3, the DNA is TGTGCCAGCAGCGTAGGGGGACAGGCAAACTCCTACGAGCAGTACTTC. Residues: CASSVGGQANSYEQYF.

The chain employs TRBV10-3 and TRBJ2-7; 8 positions agree with TRBD2. V lost 6 bases and J lost 5; bases outside the gene matches: 0. The germline CDR1 and CDR2 sequences are ENHRY and SYGVKD. This CDR3 contains 11 residues. This chain's CDR3 is CAIRREDEQYF. The CDR3 coding sequence is TGTGCCATCAGGCGGGAGGACGAGCAGTACTTC.

The gene calls are TRBV28 and TRBJ1-2; TRBD1 might be the D (5 bases). CDR1 is MDHEN, CDR2 SYDVKM, per germline. V was clipped by 5 bases and J by 3 bases, with 16 bases between them. The CDR3 runs 15 residues. CDR3 bases: TGTGCCAGCAGTCAAGGGGCAGGGAGGTACTATGGCTACACCTTC. This codes for CASSQGAGRYYGYTF.